This T cell receptor (beta chain) was sequenced in a study of CD8 T cells in Susac syndrome. In germline, CDR1 is MNHNY, CDR2 SVGAGI (reference sequence). V lost 7 bases and J lost 0, with 13 bases in between. The CDR3 is 14 residues long. The authors carried out high-throughput sequencing of TCR beta. They applied it to CD8+ and CD4+ T cells obtained from blood. In contrast to the negatively isolated CD8+ and CD4+ T cells, TEMRA cells were FACS-enriched. It was with random hexamers that roughly 0.5 to 1 ug RNA was reverse transcribed. TCRdb re-called the immunoSEQ multiplex PCR reads through MiXCR, storing one row per CDR3 protein. The table records approximately 280,000 distinct CDR3 sequences, approximately 85% of them present only once.

The sample consisted of CD8+ T cells from PBMCs. The clonotype comes from a human donor with multiple sclerosis. The chain combines TRBV6-6 with TRBJ2-7, with unresolved D. CDR3 in amino acids: CASTSSPSSYEQYF. CDR3 bases: TGTGCCAGCACTTCCAGCCCGAGCTCCTACGAGCAGTACTTC.